One T cell receptor beta chain is described in this entry. This clonotype has more than one count but fewer than ten. The specificity of this receptor is unknown. One end of the junction fails to match germline, which may point to a read error. Libraries were constructed by PCR. The sequencer was an Illumina HiSeq 2500. Molecular barcoding was employed in the preparation of TCR libraries, with unique molecular identifiers being used to normalize TCRbeta repertoire quantification. TCRdb reran the public reads through fastp at Q25 and MiXCR, keeping productive beta chains. Every distinct CDR3 protein forms one entry, paired with its most common genes and DNA. This sample has a few hundred thousand distinct CDR3 sequences in its table, and roughly 20% of those were observed once. The leading ten clones occupy 3% to 4% of the sample. From the cysteine up to the phenylalanine, the CDR3 has a length of 18 residues. CDR3 DNA only is kept here, 54 bases in frame from base 1. According to the germline V gene (reference sequence), CDR1 reads DFQATT and CDR2 reads SNEGSKA.

The data originate from a study of T-cell reconstitution after alpha-beta-depleted transplantation in children listed by TCRdb under 2016. In the study overall: The study quantitatively tracked T-cell immune reconstitution after TCRalphabeta/CD19-depleted allogeneic hematopoietic cell transplantation in children using TCR repertoire profiling.

This TCR was recovered from a human donor who donated a stem cell graft to a child with acute myeloid leukemia. This sequence uses TRBV20-1 and TRBJ2-7; 8 middle bases align to TRBD2. This material consisted of PBMCs from the stem cell graft donor, taken from the stem cell graft. The DNA is as follows: TGCTGTGCTAGAGATCAGGAGCGGGAGCGCTATGGGGGCTACGAGCAGTACTTC. Translation gives CCARDQERERYGGYEQYF.